This TCR beta chain was profiled in a study of T-cell memory formation after mild COVID-19. Study conclusions and caveats: Certain responding clones were present in pre-infection memory, suggesting participation of cross-reactive memory. SARS-CoV-2 specificity was not confirmed for second-wave clones peaking on day 37.

TCRdb re-derived calls from the 5' RACE reads in MiXCR, one entry per CDR3 protein. The table records approximately 300,000 distinct CDR3 sequences, 15% to 20% of them present only once. In the case of this clonotype: Its specificity is not known.

The CDR3 runs to 18 residues. Germline V lookup: CDR1 SGHTA, CDR2 FQGNSA. V gave up 5 bases and J gave up 2 bases; unmatched junction bases: 9. This receptor was obtained from a young man who had mild COVID-19 (a few samples of this study predate the infection). Cell type and time point are not known. The specimen sequenced was PBMCs or a T cell subset sorted from them (not recorded which). J is TRBJ2-3 and V is TRBV7-2, with TRBD2 identical over 14 bases. CDR3 in amino acids: CASSARTSGGINTDTQYF. The DNA for the CDR3 is TGTGCCAGCAGCGCGAGGACTAGCGGGGGGATCAACACAGATACGCAGTATTTT.